This entry lists 10 T cell receptor beta chains sequenced from one sample in a study of Ad26.COV2.S vaccination and SARS-CoV-2 variants. TCRdb's table, derived via immunoSEQ multiplex PCR, lists solely in-frame clones and lacks some. The sample lists roughly 460,000 clones; 89% were seen once. Treatment noted: roughly 18 received Ad26.COV2.S at low or high dose, single or two shots; 5 received placebo; per-sample allocation not given. Sampling occurred on day 63 after the first vaccine or placebo injection. The input for sequencing was peripheral blood, taken in a trial of Ad26.COV2.S vaccine versus placebo. Source of these receptors: a person aged 18 to 65 who received the Ad26.COV2.S COVID-19 vaccine or a placebo.

V and J are TRBV4-1 and TRBJ2-7; D is perhaps TRBD1 (6 bases). The V and J ends lost 5 bases and 3 bases respectively, with 11 bases between them. CDR3 length: 13 amino acids. Germline V gene sequence: CDR1 MGHRA, CDR2 YSYEKL. Here the CDR3 reads CASSTRDNYEQYF. The CDR3 coding sequence is TGCGCCAGCAGCACCCGGGACAACTACGAGCAGTACTTC.

This CDR3 reads CASSPRDGTYEQYF. The CDR3 region has the DNA TGTGCCAGCAGTCCTCGGGACGGGACCTACGAGCAGTACTTC. The chain joins TRBV27 to TRBJ2-7, with D perhaps matching TRBD1 or TRBD2 (5 bases each). The CDR3 sequence is 14 residues long. The V end was cut by 5 bases, the J end by 2 bases, with 13 bases between. Germline CDR1 and CDR2: MNHEY and SMNVEV (reference sequence).

The rearrangement links TRBV7-6 to TRBJ2-2; D not resolved. The germline V gene has CDR1 SGHVS and CDR2 FNYEAQ. CDR3 size: 11 residues. Trimming shortened V by 4 bases and J by 5 bases, and 2 bases separated the two germline ends. CDR3 nucleotide sequence: TGTGCCAGCAGCTGGACCGGGGAGCTGTTTTTT. Translation: CASSWTGELFF.

This clone has just one count. The chain couples TRBV30 to TRBJ2-3; D is tentatively TRBD1 or TRBD2 (5 bases each). The CDR3 is 11 residues long. Germline CDR1 is GTSNPN and CDR2 is SVGIG (reference sequence). V was clipped by 3 bases and J by 13 bases, with 14 bases between them. The CDR3 spells CAWSTGTKEYF. The CDR3 nucleotides are TGTGCCTGGAGCACCGGGACCAAGGAGTATTTT.

The rearrangement joins TRBV6-1 to TRBJ2-1; 9 nucleotides match TRBD2. The CDR3 is 16 residues long. Looked up from germline, CDR1 is MNHNS and CDR2 is SASEGT. Losses at the gene ends were 2 bases for V and 9 bases for J; bases not matched to a gene: 11. The CDR3 bases are TGTGCCAGCAGTGAATTGGGCAGCGGGAGGTTAGGTGAGCAGTTCTTC. Encoded protein: CASSELGSGRLGEQFF.

The chain couples TRBV3-1 (or the pseudogene TRBV3-2) to TRBJ1-2; D ambiguous. Trimming shortened V by 0 bases and J by 1 base, and 6 bases separated the two germline ends. The CDR3 consists of 14 residues. Germline V lookup: CDR1 LGHDT, CDR2 YNNKEL (reference sequence). The CDR3 here is CASSQEILNYGYTF. The CDR3 nucleotides read TGTGCCAGCAGCCAAGAAATCCTTAACTATGGCTACACCTTC.

This clone was seen once. The junction does not match germline at one end; this may be a read error. The chain couples TRBV7-7 to TRBJ2-7; TRBD1 is a possible D gene (6 bases). There are 15 residues in the CDR3. Germline CDR1 reads SSHAT; CDR2 reads FNYEAQ (reference sequence). As DNA, the CDR3 is TGTGCTAGCAGCCCCATACCCAGGGGTTGGGGCGAGCAGTACTTC. This encodes CASSPIPRGWGEQYF. The complete variable domain, with remaining parts taken from reference TRBV7-7 and TRBJ2-7, reads GAGVSQSPRYKVTKRGQDVTLRCDPISSHATLYWYQQALGQGPEFLTYFNYEAQPDKSGLPSDRFSAERPEGSISTLTIQRTEQRDSAMYRCASSPIPRGWGEQYFGPGTRLTVT.

The V and J genes are TRBV28 and TRBJ2-7, with 7 bases fitting TRBD1. Per the germline V gene, CDR1 is MDHEN and CDR2 is SYDVKM. This CDR3 is built from 14 residues. Trimming cost V 6 bases and J 4 bases; bases outside gene matches: 9. CDR3 nucleotides: TGTGCCAGCAGAACCGGACAGGTAGCTTACGAGCAGTACTTC. Translation: CASRTGQVAYEQYF.

The chain has TRBV11-2 and TRBJ1-6; D perhaps matches TRBD1 (6 bases). The CDR3 consists of 15 residues. CDR1 is SGHAT and CDR2 is FQNNGV in the germline V gene. Trimming removed 1 base from V and 7 bases from J, with 11 bases in between. The CDR3 is CASSLVTGLNSPLHF. The DNA of the CDR3 is TGTGCCAGCAGCTTAGTAACAGGGTTGAATTCACCCCTCCACTTT.

The chain employs TRBV18 and TRBJ1-1; the D gene is possibly TRBD1 (6 bases). With 4 bases removed from V and 7 bases from J, the gap between germline ends came to 10 bases. This CDR3 is built from 12 residues. Looked up from germline, CDR1 is KGHSH and CDR2 is LQKENI. In DNA form, the CDR3 reads TGTGCCAGCTCACATCCCAGGGGTGAAGCTTTCTTT. This translates into CASSHPRGEAFF.